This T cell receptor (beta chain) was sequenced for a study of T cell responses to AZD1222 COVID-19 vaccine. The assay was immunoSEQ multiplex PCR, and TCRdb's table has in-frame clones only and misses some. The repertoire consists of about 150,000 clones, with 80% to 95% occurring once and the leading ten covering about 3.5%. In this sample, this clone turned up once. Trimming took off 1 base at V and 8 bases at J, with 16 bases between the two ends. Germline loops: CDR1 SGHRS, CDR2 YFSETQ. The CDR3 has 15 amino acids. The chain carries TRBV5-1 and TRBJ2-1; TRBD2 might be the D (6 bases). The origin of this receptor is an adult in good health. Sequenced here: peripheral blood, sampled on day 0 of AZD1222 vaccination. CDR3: CASSLFRGTSDEQFF. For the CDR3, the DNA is TGCGCCAGCAGCTTGTTCCGGGGGACGTCCGATGAGCAGTTCTTC.